This T cell receptor beta chain comes out of a study of T cells in tumors after PD-1 blockade. Profiling relied on immunoSEQ multiplex PCR, and the TCRdb table lists in-frame clones only, not all of them. The repertoire includes about 2,400 clones, roughly 69% of them detected once, and roughly 14% sits in the top ten. This clone showed up just once. V was clipped by 1 base and J by 1 base, with 10 bases between them. Per germline, CDR1 SGHTA and CDR2 FQGNSA. CDR3 length equals 15 residues. This TCR came from a human donor with basal cell carcinoma. V usage is TRBV7-2 and J usage is TRBJ1-1; weak D call: TRBD1 (6 bases). The sequenced sample was tumor tissue, obtained after anti-PD-1 treatment. CDR3 coding DNA: TGTGCCAGCAGCTTAGTCGGGGGCCCGAACACTGAAGCTTTCTTT. Its translation: CASSLVGGPNTEAFF.